Below are 18 T cell receptor beta chains sequenced from a single sample in a study of Ad26.COV2.S vaccination and SARS-CoV-2 variants. Described treatment: roughly 20 received Ad26.COV2.S at low or high dose, single or two shots; five or six received placebo; per-sample allocation not given. Samples came from day 63 after the first vaccine or placebo injection. Sequenced by immunoSEQ multiplex PCR; TCRdb stores in-frame clones only, minus some. The table shows around 300,000 clones, with about 88% occurring only once. Here the sequenced sample was peripheral blood, taken in a trial of Ad26.COV2.S vaccine versus placebo. These receptors originate from a person aged 18-60 years who received the Ad26.COV2.S COVID-19 vaccine or a placebo.

With regard to this clone: This sample also contains other DNA sequences that code for the same CDR3. Here the CDR3 reads CASSLDSGSVYEQYF. CDR3 in DNA: TGTGCCAGCAGCTTAGATAGCGGGTCGGTCTACGAGCAGTACTTC. The V gene is TRBV7-2, the J gene TRBJ2-7; 7 bases align to TRBD2. CDR1 SGHTA and CDR2 FQGNSA come from the germline V gene. V shed 1 base and J 3 bases; nucleotides not matched to a gene: 6. This CDR3 region has 15 residues.

This rearrangement joins TRBV6-6 to TRBJ2-3; 8 nucleotides align to TRBD2. Trimming cost V 6 bases and J 0 bases; bases outside gene matches: 8. CDR1 and CDR2 (germline): MNHNY, SVGAGI (reference sequence). The CDR3 has 16 amino acids. The CDR3 sequence: CASSHLAGSSTDTQYF. The CDR3 coding sequence is TGTGCCAGCAGCCACTTAGCGGGGTCTAGCACAGATACGCAGTATTTT.

V gene TRBV6-2 or TRBV6-3 combines with J gene TRBJ2-2; maybe TRBD1 (6 bases). Germline lookup yields CDR1 MNHEY and CDR2 SVGEGT. The CDR3 covers 17 residues. Trimming cost V 6 bases and J 0 bases, with 17 bases left between them. The DNA of the CDR3 is TGTGCCAGCAGCCTAGCCCTGGCAGGGGCGAACACCGGGGAGCTGTTTTTT. It encodes CASSLALAGANTGELFF.

This chain connects TRBV7-3 to TRBJ2-3, with D possibly TRBD1 on 6 matching bases. The germline CDR1 and CDR2 sequences are SGHTA and FQGTGA. This CDR3 comprises 14 residues. Trimming left V 2 bases short and J 2 bases short, with 8 bases between. CDR3 bases: TGTGCCAGCAGCTTAGGGACATTCACAGATACGCAGTATTTT. Encoded protein: CASSLGTFTDTQYF.

The V gene is TRBV7-3, the J gene TRBJ2-5, with D possibly matching TRBD2 (5 bases). CDR3 length: 13 residues. Trimming took off 6 bases at V and 2 bases at J, with 10 bases between the two ends. The V gene's germline CDR1 is SGHTA and CDR2 FQGTGA. CDR3 in DNA: TGTGCCAGCAGGACCGGACTGCAAGAGACCCAGTACTTC. Its protein product is CASRTGLQETQYF.

V usage is TRBV3-1 (or the pseudogene TRBV3-2) and J usage is TRBJ2-3; a weak D match, TRBD1 (6 bases). The CDR3 contains 13 residues. Germline V gives CDR1 LGHDT, CDR2 YNNKEL (reference sequence). Trimming left V 3 bases short and J 5 bases short, with 9 bases between. The CDR3 loop reads CASSQGAGDTQYF. CDR3 sequence (DNA): TGTGCCAGCAGCCAGGGGGCCGGAGATACGCAGTATTTT.

As to this clone: Other DNA sequences in this specimen translate into the identical CDR3. V and J are TRBV29-1 and TRBJ2-1; D call uncertain. Germline V CDR1 and CDR2: SQVTM, ANQGSEA. This CDR3 is 13 amino acids long. V dropped 4 bases and J dropped 0 bases, with 7 bases sitting between them. The CDR3 nucleotides read TGCAGCGTTGCATCGAGCTCCTACAATGAGCAGTTCTTC. As protein: CSVASSSYNEQFF.

The chain recombines TRBV9 with TRBJ2-6; a possible D gene is TRBD2 (7 bases). V was clipped by 1 base and J by 2 bases, with 13 bases between them. Germline CDR1 and CDR2: SGDLS and YYNGEE. The CDR3 has 17 residues. CDR3 in amino acids: CASSVRGGLAGANVLTF. CDR3 coding DNA: TGTGCCAGCAGCGTAAGGGGGGGGCTGGCTGGGGCCAACGTCCTGACTTTC.

The chain has TRBV15 and TRBJ2-7; no clear D. V shed 0 bases and J shed 0 bases, with 6 bases lying between them. This CDR3 is built from 14 residues. CDR1 is LNHNV, CDR2 YYDKDF, per germline (reference sequence). The CDR3 DNA reads TGTGCCACCAGCAGAGACAGTAACTCCTACGAGCAGTACTTC. This translates into CATSRDSNSYEQYF.

This clone was seen just once. The chain has TRBV5-6 and TRBJ1-5; 8 bases are shared with TRBD1. V shed 3 bases, J shed 9 bases, and the junction held 2 bases outside the gene matches. Germline loops: CDR1 SGHDT, CDR2 YYEEEE. The CDR3 sequence is 12 residues long. CDR3 sequence (DNA): TGTGCCAGCAGCTCCAGGGGGCTGCCCCAGCATTTT. Translating gives CASSSRGLPQHF.

V usage is TRBV7-6 and J usage is TRBJ2-3, with 11 nucleotides matching TRBD2. Germline CDR1 and CDR2: SGHVS and FNYEAQ. The CDR3 is 15 residues long. V trimming: 4 bases; J trimming: 8 bases; junction bases outside the gene matches: 8. The chain's CDR3 is CASSSSLAGGGTQYF. In nucleotides, the CDR3 is TGTGCCAGCAGCTCCTCCCTAGCGGGAGGAGGTACGCAGTATTTT.

The table lists this clone with a count of one. This chain uses TRBV30 with TRBJ1-3; D is ambiguous. The germline V gene encodes CDR1 GTSNPN and CDR2 SVGIG (reference sequence). The CDR3 is 15 amino acids. V lost 0 bases to trimming and J lost 0 bases, with 9 bases between them. The CDR3 spells CAWSVFTSSGNTIYF. CDR3 sequence (DNA): TGTGCCTGGAGTGTATTTACGAGCTCTGGAAACACCATATATTTT.

This chain uses TRBV9 with TRBJ2-1, with D possibly TRBD1 on 5 matching bases. The V end lost 3 bases, the J end lost 6 bases, and 10 bases lay between the germline ends. The CDR3 contains 13 residues. Germline loops: CDR1 SGDLS, CDR2 YYNGEE. CDR3 residues: CASSEGLINEQFF. The CDR3 DNA reads as TGTGCCAGCAGCGAGGGGCTGATCAATGAGCAGTTCTTC.

The chain joins TRBV5-1 to TRBJ2-7; 7 bases agree with TRBD1. The CDR3 runs 15 residues. V lost 0 bases and J lost 2; bases outside the gene matches: 5. Germline-derived CDR1 and CDR2 are SGHRS and YFSETQ. The CDR3 spells CASSLVVTGPYEQYF. The CDR3 nucleotides are TGCGCCAGCAGCTTGGTTGTGACAGGGCCCTACGAGCAGTACTTC.

This chain links TRBV18 with TRBJ1-2; no clear D. V lost 3 bases, J lost 6 bases, and 20 bases lay in between. Germline CDR1 KGHSH, CDR2 LQKENI. This CDR3 is 16 amino acids long. The CDR3 DNA sequence: TGTGCCAGCTCACCCTTACCACGGGGTGACGGGAATGGCTACACCTTC. Amino acids: CASSPLPRGDGNGYTF. Together with reference TRBV18 and TRBJ1-2, the CDR3 gives the full variable domain: NAGVMQNPRHLVRRRGQEARLRCSPMKGHSHVYWYRQLPEEGLKFMVYLQKENIIDESGMPKERFSAEFPKEGPSILRIQQVVRGDSAAYFCASSPLPRGDGNGYTFGSGTRLTVV.

The gene calls are TRBV29-1 and TRBJ2-2; a weak D match, TRBD1 (5 bases). Trimming pared 1 base from V and 7 bases from J, leaving 10 bases between. Germline V gene lookup returns CDR1 SQVTM and CDR2 ANQGSEA. The CDR3 contains 13 residues. The CDR3 nucleotides are TGCAGCGTTGAAGGTCAGGGCGGCGGGGAGCTGTTTTTT. The encoded protein is CSVEGQGGGELFF.

The CDR3 DNA reads as TGTGCCCGCAGGACAGGACCTAATGAAAAACTGTTTTTT. Translated, it gives CARRTGPNEKLFF. This rearrangement joins TRBV30 to TRBJ1-4; 7 bases fit TRBD1. From germline, CDR1 is GTSNPN and CDR2 SVGIG (reference sequence). Germline trimming cut 8 bases from V and 3 bases from J; bases unmatched to any gene: 6. This CDR3 comprises 13 residues.

The V and J genes are TRBV27 and TRBJ1-2; TRBD1 aligns across 8 bases. After removal of 5 bases from V and 2 bases from J, the junction contained 7 bases not matched to a gene. CDR1 is MNHEY and CDR2 is SMNVEV in the germline V gene (reference sequence). This CDR3 contains 15 residues. Written as DNA, the CDR3 is TGTGCCAGCAGTACCCCAGGGGGCGGCAACTATGGCTACACCTTC. This encodes CASSTPGGGNYGYTF.